This note documents a single TCR beta chain sequence. The assay was immunoSEQ multiplex PCR, and TCRdb's table has in-frame clones only and misses some. The sample includes 120,000 or so clones, over 75% of them seen just once. The V end lost 3 bases, the J end lost 5 bases, and 13 bases lay between the germline ends. Germline V CDR1 and CDR2: KGHSH, LQKENI. The length of the CDR3 is 14 residues. The data were obtained in a study of radiation and T cells in renal cell carcinoma. Time point here: blood 2 weeks post-SBRT. Documented treatment: 15 Gy SBRT to primary tumor, nephrectomy 4 weeks later. Clear cell pathology was present in this patient's renal cell carcinoma.

The sample was blood, taken from a patient whose treatment included radiotherapy and nephrectomy. This clonotype was obtained from a man over 45 with renal cell carcinoma. V and J are TRBV18 and TRBJ1-2, with D unresolved. The CDR3, as DNA: TGTGCCAGCTCACCGTCCGGAACACTTTATGGCTACACCTTC. Its protein product is CASSPSGTLYGYTF.